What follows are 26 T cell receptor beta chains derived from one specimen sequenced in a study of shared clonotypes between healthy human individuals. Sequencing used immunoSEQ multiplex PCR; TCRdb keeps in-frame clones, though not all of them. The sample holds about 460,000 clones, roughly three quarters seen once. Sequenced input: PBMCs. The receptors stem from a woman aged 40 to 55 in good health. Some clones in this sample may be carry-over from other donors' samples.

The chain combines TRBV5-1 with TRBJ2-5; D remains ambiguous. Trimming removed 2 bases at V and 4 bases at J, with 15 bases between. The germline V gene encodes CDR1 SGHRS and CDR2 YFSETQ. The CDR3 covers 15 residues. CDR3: CASSLSHEVRETQYF. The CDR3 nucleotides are TGCGCCAGCAGCTTATCACACGAGGTCCGAGAGACCCAGTACTTC.

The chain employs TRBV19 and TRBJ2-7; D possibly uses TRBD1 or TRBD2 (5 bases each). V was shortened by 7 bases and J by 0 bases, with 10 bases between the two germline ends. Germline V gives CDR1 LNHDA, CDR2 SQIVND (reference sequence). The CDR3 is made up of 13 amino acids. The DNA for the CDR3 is TGTGCCAGTACCGGGGACCACTCCTACGAGCAGTACTTC. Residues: CASTGDHSYEQYF.

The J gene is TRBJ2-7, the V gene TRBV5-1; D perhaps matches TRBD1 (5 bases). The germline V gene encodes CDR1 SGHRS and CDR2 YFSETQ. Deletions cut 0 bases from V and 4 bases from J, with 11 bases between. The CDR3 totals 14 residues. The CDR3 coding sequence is TGCGCCAGCAGCTTGGGACAGTCCCCATACGAGCAGTACTTC. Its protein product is CASSLGQSPYEQYF. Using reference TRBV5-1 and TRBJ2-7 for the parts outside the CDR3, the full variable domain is KAGVTQTPRYLIKTRGQQVTLSCSPISGHRSVSWYQQTPGQGLQFLFEYFSETQRNKGNFPGRFSGRQFSNSRSEMNVSTLELGDSALYLCASSLGQSPYEQYFGPGTRLTVT.

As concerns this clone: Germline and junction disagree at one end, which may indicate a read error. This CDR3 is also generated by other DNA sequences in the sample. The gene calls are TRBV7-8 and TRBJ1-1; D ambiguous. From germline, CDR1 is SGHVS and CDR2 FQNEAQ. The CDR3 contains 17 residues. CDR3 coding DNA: TGTGCCAGCAGCCCCGGTGCCGAGAAAAGAATGAACACTGAAGCCTTCTTT. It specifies CASSPGAEKRMNTEAFF. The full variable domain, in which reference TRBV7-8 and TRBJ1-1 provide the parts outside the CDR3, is GAGVSQSPRYKVAKRGQDVALRCDPISGHVSLFWYQQALGQGPEFLTYFQNEAQLDKSGLPSDRFFAERPEGSVSTLKIQRTQQEDSAVYLCASSPGAEKRMNTEAFFGQGTRLTVV.

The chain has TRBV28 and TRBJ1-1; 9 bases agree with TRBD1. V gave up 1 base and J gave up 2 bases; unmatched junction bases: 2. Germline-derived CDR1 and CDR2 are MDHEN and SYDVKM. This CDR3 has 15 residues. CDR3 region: CASSLYTGGNTEAFF. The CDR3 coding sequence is TGTGCCAGCAGTTTATACACAGGGGGCAACACTGAAGCTTTCTTT.

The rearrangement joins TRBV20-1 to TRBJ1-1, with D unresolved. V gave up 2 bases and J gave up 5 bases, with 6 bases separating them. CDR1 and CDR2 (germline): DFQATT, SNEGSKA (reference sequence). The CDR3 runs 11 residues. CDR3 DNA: TGCAGTGCTAGATGGGAAACTGAAGCTTTCTTT. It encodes CSARWETEAFF.

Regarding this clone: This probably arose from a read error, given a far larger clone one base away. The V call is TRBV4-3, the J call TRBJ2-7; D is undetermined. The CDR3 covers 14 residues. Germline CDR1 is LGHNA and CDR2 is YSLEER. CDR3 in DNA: TGCGCCAGCAGCCAAGATCTCCAGTCCTACAAGCAGTACTTC. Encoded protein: CASSQDLQSYKQYF.

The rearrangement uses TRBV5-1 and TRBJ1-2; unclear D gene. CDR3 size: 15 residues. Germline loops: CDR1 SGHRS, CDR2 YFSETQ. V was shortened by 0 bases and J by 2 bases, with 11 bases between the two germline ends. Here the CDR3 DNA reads TGCGCCAGCAGCTTGGTTGGAGGGCCGAACTATGGCTACACCTTC. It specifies CASSLVGGPNYGYTF.

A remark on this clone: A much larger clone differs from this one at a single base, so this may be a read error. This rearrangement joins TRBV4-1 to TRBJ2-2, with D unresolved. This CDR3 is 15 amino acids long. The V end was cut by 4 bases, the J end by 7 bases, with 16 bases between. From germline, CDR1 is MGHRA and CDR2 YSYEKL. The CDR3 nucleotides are TGCGCCAGCAGCCGAATCAATCTACACGGCGGGGAGCTGTTTTTT. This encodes CASSRINLHGGELFF.

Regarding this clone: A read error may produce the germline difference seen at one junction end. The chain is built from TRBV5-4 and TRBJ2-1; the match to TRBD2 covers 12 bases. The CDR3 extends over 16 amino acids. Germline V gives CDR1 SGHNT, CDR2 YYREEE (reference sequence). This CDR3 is CASNLAGTSGYNEQFF. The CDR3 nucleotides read TGTGCCAGCAACTTGGCCGGGACTAGCGGGTACAATGAGCAGTTCTTC.

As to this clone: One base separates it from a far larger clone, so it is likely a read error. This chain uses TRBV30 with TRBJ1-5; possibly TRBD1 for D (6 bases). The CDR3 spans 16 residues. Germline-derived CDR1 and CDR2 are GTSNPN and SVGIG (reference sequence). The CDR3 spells CAWSVGGDYSSQPQHF. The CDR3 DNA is TGTGCCTGGAGTGTAGGGGGTGACTATAGCAGTCAGCCCCAGCATTTT.

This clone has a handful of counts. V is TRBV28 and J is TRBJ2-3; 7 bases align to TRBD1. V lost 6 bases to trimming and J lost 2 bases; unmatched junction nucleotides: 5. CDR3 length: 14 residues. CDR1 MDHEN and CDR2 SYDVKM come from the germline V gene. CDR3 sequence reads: CASSPQGDTDTQYF. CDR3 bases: TGTGCCAGCAGCCCTCAGGGGGACACAGATACGCAGTATTTT.

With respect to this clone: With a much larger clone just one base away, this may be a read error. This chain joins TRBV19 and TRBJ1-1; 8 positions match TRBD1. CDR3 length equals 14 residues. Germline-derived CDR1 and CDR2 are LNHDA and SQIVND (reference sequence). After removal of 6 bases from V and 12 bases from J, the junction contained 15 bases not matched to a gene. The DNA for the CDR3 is TGTGCCAGTAGCCCGGGACAGGCTAGAGGAGAAACTTTCTTT. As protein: CASSPGQARGETFF.

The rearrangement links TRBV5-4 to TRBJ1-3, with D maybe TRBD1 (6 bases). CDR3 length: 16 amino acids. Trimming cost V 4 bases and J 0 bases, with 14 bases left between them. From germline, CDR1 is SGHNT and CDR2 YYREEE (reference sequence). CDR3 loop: CASSNDRKRSGNTIYF. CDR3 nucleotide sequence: TGTGCCAGCAGCAACGACAGGAAACGCTCTGGAAACACCATATATTTT.

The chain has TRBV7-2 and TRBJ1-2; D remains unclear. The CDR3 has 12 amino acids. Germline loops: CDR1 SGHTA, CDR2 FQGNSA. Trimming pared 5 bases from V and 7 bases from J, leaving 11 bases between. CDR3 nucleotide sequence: TGTGCCAGCAGCAGACGAATTTCTGGCTACACCTTC. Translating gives CASSRRISGYTF.

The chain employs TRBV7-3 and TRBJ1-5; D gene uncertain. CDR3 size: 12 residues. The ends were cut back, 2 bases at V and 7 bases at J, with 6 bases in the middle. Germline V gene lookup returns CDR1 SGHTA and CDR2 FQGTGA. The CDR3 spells CASSLASQPQHF. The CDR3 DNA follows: TGTGCCAGCAGCTTAGCTAGCCAGCCCCAGCATTTT.

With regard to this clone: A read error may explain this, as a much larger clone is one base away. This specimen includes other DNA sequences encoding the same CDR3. In DNA, the CDR3 is TGTGCTAGCAGCTTTCTCAGCCAGGGTAGCGAGCAGTACTTC. Its translation: CASSFLSQGSEQYF. V is TRBV7-2 and J is TRBJ2-7; the D gene is possibly TRBD1 (5 bases). The CDR3 extends over 14 amino acids. Per the germline V gene, CDR1 is SGHTA and CDR2 is FQGNSA.

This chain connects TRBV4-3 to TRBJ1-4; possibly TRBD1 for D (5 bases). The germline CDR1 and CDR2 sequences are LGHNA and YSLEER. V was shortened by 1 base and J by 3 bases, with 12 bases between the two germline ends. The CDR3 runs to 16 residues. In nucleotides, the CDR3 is TGCGCCAGCAGCCAAGTGTTAGGGGATCCTAATGAAAAACTGTTTTTT. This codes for CASSQVLGDPNEKLFF.

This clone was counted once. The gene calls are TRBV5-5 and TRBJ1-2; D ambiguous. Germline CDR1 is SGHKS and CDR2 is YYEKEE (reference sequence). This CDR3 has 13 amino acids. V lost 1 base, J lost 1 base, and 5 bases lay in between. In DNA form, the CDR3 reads TGTGCCAGCAGCTTGTTCGATAACTATGGCTACACCTTC. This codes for CASSLFDNYGYTF.

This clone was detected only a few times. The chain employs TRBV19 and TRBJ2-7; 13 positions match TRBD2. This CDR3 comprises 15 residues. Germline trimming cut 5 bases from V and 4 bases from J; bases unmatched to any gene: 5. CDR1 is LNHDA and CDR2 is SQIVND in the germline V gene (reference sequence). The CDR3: CASSQGLAGPYEQYF. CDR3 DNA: TGTGCCAGTAGTCAGGGACTAGCGGGACCGTACGAGCAGTACTTC.

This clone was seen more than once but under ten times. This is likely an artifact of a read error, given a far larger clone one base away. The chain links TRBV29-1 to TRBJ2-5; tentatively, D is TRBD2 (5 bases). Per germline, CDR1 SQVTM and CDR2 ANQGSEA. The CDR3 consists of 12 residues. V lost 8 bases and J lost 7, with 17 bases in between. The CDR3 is CSYRLMGVTQYF. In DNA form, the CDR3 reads TGCAGCTACCGCCTGATGGGAGTGACCCAGTACTTC.

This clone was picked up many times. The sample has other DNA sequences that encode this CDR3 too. CDR3 region: CASSLTDLGYGYTF. In DNA, the CDR3 is TGTGCCAGCAGTCTCACGGACCTTGGCTATGGCTACACCTTC. This chain joins TRBV2 and TRBJ1-2; no firm D call. Germline V gives CDR1 SNHLY, CDR2 FYNNEI. The CDR3 loop spans 14 amino acids. The V end lost 5 bases, the J end lost 4 bases, and 14 bases lay between the germline ends.

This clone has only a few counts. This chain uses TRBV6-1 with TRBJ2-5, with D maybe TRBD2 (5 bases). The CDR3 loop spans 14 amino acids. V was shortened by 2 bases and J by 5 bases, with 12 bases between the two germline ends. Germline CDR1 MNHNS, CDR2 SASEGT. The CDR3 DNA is TGTGCCAGCAGTGAATGGGAGACCCGGGAGACCCAGTACTTC. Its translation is CASSEWETRETQYF.

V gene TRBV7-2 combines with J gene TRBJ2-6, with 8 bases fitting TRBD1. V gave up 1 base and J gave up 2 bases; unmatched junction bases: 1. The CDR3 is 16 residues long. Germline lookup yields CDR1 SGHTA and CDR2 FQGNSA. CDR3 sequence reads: CASSLGRGPGANVLTF. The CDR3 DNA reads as TGTGCCAGCAGCTTAGGCAGGGGGCCTGGGGCCAACGTCCTGACTTTC.

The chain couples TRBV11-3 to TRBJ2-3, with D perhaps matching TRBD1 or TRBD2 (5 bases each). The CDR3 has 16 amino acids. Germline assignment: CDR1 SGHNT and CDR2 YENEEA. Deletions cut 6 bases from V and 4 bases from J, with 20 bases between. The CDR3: CASSSGEGSPPDTQYF. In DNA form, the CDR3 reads TGTGCCAGCAGTTCGGGCGAGGGGAGTCCTCCAGATACGCAGTATTTT.

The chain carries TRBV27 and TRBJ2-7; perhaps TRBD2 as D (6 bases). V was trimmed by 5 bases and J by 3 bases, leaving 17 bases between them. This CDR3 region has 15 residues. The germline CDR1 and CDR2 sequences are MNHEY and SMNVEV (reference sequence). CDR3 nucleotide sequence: TGTGCCAGCAGTCTAAATAGCGGTAGTTTCTACGAGCAGTACTTC. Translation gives CASSLNSGSFYEQYF.